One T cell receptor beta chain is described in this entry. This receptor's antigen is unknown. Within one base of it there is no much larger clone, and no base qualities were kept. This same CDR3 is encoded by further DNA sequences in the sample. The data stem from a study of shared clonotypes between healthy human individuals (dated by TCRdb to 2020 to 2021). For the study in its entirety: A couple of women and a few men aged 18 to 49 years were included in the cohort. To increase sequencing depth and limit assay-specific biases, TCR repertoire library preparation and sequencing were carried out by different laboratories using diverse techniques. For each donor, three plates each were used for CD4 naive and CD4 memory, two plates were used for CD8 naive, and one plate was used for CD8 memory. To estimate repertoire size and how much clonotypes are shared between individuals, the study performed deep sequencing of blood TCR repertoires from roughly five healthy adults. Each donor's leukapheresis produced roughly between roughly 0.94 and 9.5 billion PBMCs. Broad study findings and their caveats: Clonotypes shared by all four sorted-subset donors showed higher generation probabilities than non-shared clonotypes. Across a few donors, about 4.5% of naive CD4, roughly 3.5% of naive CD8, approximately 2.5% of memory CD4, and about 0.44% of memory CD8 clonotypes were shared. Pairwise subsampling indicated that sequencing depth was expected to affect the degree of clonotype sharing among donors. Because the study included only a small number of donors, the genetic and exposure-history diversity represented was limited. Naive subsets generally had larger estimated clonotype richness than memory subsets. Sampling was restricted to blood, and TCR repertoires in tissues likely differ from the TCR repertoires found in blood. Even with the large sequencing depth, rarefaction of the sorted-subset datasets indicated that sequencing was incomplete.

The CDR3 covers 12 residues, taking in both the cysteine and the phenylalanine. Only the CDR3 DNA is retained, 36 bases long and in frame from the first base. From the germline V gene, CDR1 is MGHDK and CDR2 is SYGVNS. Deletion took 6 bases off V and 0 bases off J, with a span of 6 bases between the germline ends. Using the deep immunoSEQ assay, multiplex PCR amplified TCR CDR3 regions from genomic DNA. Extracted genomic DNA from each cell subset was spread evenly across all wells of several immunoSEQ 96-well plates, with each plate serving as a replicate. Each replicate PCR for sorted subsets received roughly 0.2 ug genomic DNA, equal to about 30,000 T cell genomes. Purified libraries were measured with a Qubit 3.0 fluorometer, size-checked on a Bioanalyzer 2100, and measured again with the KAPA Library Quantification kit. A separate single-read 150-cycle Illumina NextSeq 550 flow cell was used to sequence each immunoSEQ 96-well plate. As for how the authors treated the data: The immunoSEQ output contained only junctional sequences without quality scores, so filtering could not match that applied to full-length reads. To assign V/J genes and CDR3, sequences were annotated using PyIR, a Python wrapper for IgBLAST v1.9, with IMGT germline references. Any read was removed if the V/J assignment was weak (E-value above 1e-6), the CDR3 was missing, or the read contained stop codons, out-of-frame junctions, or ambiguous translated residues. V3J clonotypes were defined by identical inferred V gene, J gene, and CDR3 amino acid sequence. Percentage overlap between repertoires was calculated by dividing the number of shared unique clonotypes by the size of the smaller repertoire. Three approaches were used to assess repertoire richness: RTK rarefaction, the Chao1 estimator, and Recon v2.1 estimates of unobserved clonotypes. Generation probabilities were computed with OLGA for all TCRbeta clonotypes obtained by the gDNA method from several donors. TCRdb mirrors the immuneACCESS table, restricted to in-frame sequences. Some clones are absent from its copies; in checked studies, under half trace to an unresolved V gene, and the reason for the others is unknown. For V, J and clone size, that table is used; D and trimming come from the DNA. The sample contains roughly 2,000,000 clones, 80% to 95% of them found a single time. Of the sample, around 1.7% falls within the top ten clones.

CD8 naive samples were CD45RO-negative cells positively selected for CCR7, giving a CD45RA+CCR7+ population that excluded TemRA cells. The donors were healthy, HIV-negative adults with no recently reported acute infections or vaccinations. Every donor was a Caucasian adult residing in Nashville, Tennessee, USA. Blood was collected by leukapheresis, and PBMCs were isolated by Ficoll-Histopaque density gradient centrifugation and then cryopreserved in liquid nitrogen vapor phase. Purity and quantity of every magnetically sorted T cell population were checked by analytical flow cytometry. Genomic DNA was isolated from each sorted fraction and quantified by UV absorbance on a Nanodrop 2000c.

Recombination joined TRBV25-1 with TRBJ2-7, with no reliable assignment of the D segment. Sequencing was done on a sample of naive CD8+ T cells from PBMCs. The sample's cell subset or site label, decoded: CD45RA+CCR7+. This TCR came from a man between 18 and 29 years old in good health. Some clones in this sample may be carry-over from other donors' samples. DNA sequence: TGTGCCAGCAGCCCGAACTCCTACGAGCAGTACTTC. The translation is CASSPNSYEQYF.